The 16 T cell receptor beta chains listed next were all sequenced from one sample in a study of Graves' ophthalmopathy and Graves' hyperthyroidism. The TCR beta CDR3 regions underwent amplification from RNA transcripts. Second-round multiplex PCR followed a first-round RT-PCR using HTBI primers. TCRdb independently ran MiXCR on the multiplex PCR reads; one entry per CDR3 protein. The sample consists of more than 550,000 distinct CDR3 sequences, about two fifths of them appearing once. Sequencing was performed on peripheral blood. The receptors stem from an adult man with Graves' ophthalmopathy.

This clonotype was seen only a few times. The chain uses TRBV19 and TRBJ2-7; D is possibly TRBD1 (6 bases). Germline CDR1 is LNHDA and CDR2 is SQIVND (reference sequence). This CDR3 contains 14 residues. V shed 5 bases and J shed 2 bases, with 13 bases lying between them. CDR3 amino acids: CASSADRSPYEQYF. The CDR3, as DNA: TGTGCCAGTAGTGCGGACAGAAGCCCCTACGAGCAGTACTTC.

In this sample, this clonotype turned up many times. For the CDR3, the DNA is TGCGCCAGCAGCTTGGTTGGAAGATCGGGCTCTGGGGCCAACGTCCTGACTTTC. Translating it yields CASSLVGRSGSGANVLTF. This rearrangement joins TRBV5-1 to TRBJ2-6; D is ambiguous. V was cut by 0 bases and J by 0 bases, with 13 bases left in between. Germline CDR1 and CDR2: SGHRS and YFSETQ. CDR3 size: 18 residues.

This clonotype was observed at least ten times. The CDR3 sequence: CASSQEGAGGRARVTQYF. The CDR3, as DNA: TGTGCCAGCAGCCAAGAAGGGGCGGGGGGGCGCGCTCGTGTGACCCAGTACTTC. The chain uses TRBV4-2 and TRBJ2-5; 9 nucleotides agree with TRBD2. The V and J ends lost 0 bases and 7 bases, in that order; junction bases with no gene match: 15. Germline V gene lookup returns CDR1 LGHNA and CDR2 YNFKEQ. CDR3 length: 18 amino acids.

This clonotype occurred many times. The chain carries TRBV19 and TRBJ2-7, with D tentatively TRBD2 (6 bases). This CDR3 has 15 residues. Per germline, CDR1 LNHDA and CDR2 SQIVND (reference sequence). The germline V and J ends were trimmed by 5 bases and 5 bases, with 19 bases remaining between them. CDR3 protein: CASSPAPEGRDEQYF. As DNA, the CDR3 is TGTGCCAGTAGTCCAGCCCCGGAGGGAAGAGACGAGCAGTACTTC.

V gene TRBV5-1 combines with J gene TRBJ2-7; the match to TRBD2 covers 7 bases. V lost 4 bases, J lost 3 bases, and 10 bases stayed unmatched. This CDR3 has 15 residues. From germline, CDR1 is SGHRS and CDR2 YFSETQ. In nucleotides, the CDR3 is TGCGCCAGCAGCGGGGGGGGTAGCGGACTCTACGAGCAGTACTTC. Its translation: CASSGGGSGLYEQYF.

In this sample, this clonotype turned up a few times. CDR3: CASSFRIPETYEQYF. The CDR3, as DNA: TGTGCCAGCAGCTTCAGAATCCCTGAGACCTACGAGCAGTACTTC. The V gene is TRBV5-5, the J gene TRBJ2-7; no reliable D call. The CDR3 has 15 residues. Trimming took off 2 bases at V and 2 bases at J, with 14 bases between the two ends. Germline loops: CDR1 SGHKS, CDR2 YYEKEE (reference sequence).

The V and J genes are TRBV2 and TRBJ2-7; maybe TRBD2 (6 bases). This CDR3 contains 13 residues. Trimming removed 8 bases from V and 7 bases from J, with 18 bases in between. Germline CDR1 SNHLY, CDR2 FYNNEI. The CDR3, as DNA: TGTGCCAGCGGGCTAGCGATGTTGGGGGAGCAGTACTTC. Encoded protein: CASGLAMLGEQYF.

This clonotype was recorded at least ten times. This chain links TRBV5-5 with TRBJ1-2, with D hard to call. CDR3 size: 12 residues. Per the germline V gene, CDR1 is SGHKS and CDR2 is YYEKEE (reference sequence). Deletions cut 4 bases from V and 3 bases from J, with 7 bases between. CDR3 amino acids: CASSTGDYGYTF. The CDR3 DNA is TGTGCCAGCAGCACCGGCGACTATGGCTACACCTTC.

V gene TRBV12-3 or TRBV12-4 combines with J gene TRBJ1-5, with D unresolved. The length of the CDR3 is 12 residues. The ends were cut back, 6 bases at V and 11 bases at J, with 14 bases in the middle. The CDR3 bases are TGTGCCAGCAGCACCGCGGGTGAGACCCAGCATTTT. Protein product: CASSTAGETQHF.

Comment on this clonotype: This could be a read error, since a much larger clone is one nucleotide away. V usage is TRBV10-3 and J usage is TRBJ2-7; 11 bases are a match to TRBD2. Looked up from germline, CDR1 is ENHRY and CDR2 is SYGVKD. The CDR3 spans 16 residues. The CDR3 loop is CAFSEDGTSGVYEQYF. CDR3 nucleotides: TGTGCCTTCAGTGAGGACGGGACTAGCGGAGTCTACGAGCAGTACTTC.

The table lists this clonotype with many counts. The chain combines TRBV5-8 with TRBJ2-7, with 11 bases that match TRBD2. Trimming cost V 0 bases and J 5 bases; bases outside gene matches: 4. Per the germline V gene, CDR1 is SGHTS and CDR2 is YDEGEE. CDR3 length equals 15 residues. The CDR3 loop reads CASSLGGLAADEQYF. CDR3 bases: TGTGCCAGCAGCTTGGGGGGACTAGCGGCCGACGAGCAGTACTTC. Complete variable domain (other parts from reference TRBV5-8 and TRBJ2-7): EAGVTQSPTHLIKTRGQQATLRCSPISGHTSVYWYQQALGLGLQFLLWYDEGEERNRGNFPPRFSGRQFPNYSSELNVNALELEDSALYLCASSLGGLAADEQYFGPGTRLTVT.

This clonotype was seen only a few times. The chain employs TRBV9 and TRBJ1-6, with a possible D match to TRBD1 (6 bases). With 5 bases removed from V and 5 bases from J, the gap between germline ends came to 14 bases. The CDR3 runs 15 residues. Germline CDR1 and CDR2: SGDLS and YYNGEE. CDR3 bases: TGTGCCAGCAGGGAGGACAGACATAATAATTCACCCCTCCACTTT. It yields the protein CASREDRHNNSPLHF.

This clonotype was observed a handful of times. The chain employs TRBV5-8 and TRBJ2-7; weak D call: TRBD1 (7 bases). CDR1 and CDR2 from the germline V gene are SGHTS and YDEGEE. CDR3 length: 13 amino acids. The V end lost 6 bases, the J end lost 3 bases, and 13 bases lay between the germline ends. The chain's CDR3 is CASNTQGGYEQYF. CDR3 DNA: TGTGCCAGCAACACGCAGGGGGGCTACGAGCAGTACTTC. Together with reference TRBV5-8 and TRBJ2-7, the CDR3 gives the full variable domain: EAGVTQSPTHLIKTRGQQATLRCSPISGHTSVYWYQQALGLGLQFLLWYDEGEERNRGNFPPRFSGRQFPNYSSELNVNALELEDSALYLCASNTQGGYEQYFGPGTRLTVT.

This clonotype was picked up many times. The CDR3, as DNA: TGTGCCAGCAGCTTAGCGCTCACAAGCGCGGAGACCCAGTACTTC. Its protein product is CASSLALTSAETQYF. The gene calls are TRBV7-2 and TRBJ2-5; no clear D gene. The CDR3 loop spans 15 amino acids. Germline V lookup: CDR1 SGHTA, CDR2 FQGNSA. Trimming took off 0 bases at V and 5 bases at J, with 13 bases between the two ends.

On this clonotype itself: An end of the junction differs from the germline gene, which may be a read error. The J gene is TRBJ1-6, the V gene TRBV3-1; weak D call: TRBD1 (5 bases). The CDR3 is 15 residues long. CDR1 and CDR2 from the germline V gene are LGHDT and YNNKEL (reference sequence). This chain's CDR3 is CVSSQGRSYNSPLHF. In nucleotides, the CDR3 is TGTGTCAGCAGCCAGGGCAGGTCCTATAATTCACCCCTCCACTTT.

This clonotype was seen ten or more times. V usage is TRBV29-1 and J usage is TRBJ2-7; TRBD2 agrees at 14 bases. This CDR3 has 18 residues. The germline V gene has CDR1 SQVTM and CDR2 ANQGSEA. After removal of 6 bases from V and 4 bases from J, the junction contained 17 bases not matched to a gene. The CDR3 is CSVPGFGQGTSGRYEQYF. The CDR3, as DNA: TGCAGCGTCCCCGGGTTCGGACAGGGGACTAGCGGGAGATACGAGCAGTACTTC.